A single sample gave rise to the 13 T cell receptor beta chains below, sequenced in a study of CXCR3-negative and CXCR3-positive naive CD8 T cells. The TRB libraries of cDNA were built by UMI-labeled 5' RACE. After re-calling the 5' RACE reads, TCRdb lists one entry per CDR3 protein, DNA absent. This sample's table reports 65,000 to 95,000 distinct CDR3 sequences. The source material was naive CXCR3- CD8+ T cells from blood. As for subset: CD45RO-CCR7+CD27+CD95- naive CD8+ T cells lacking CXCR3 (TNR3-). The receptors were sampled from a human donor in good health. Some clones in this sample may be carry-over from other donors' samples.

The V and J genes are TRBV5-1 and TRBJ2-7. Germline lookup yields CDR1 SGHRS and CDR2 YFSETQ. The CDR3 contains 12 residues. CDR3 sequence: CASSSPSYEQYF.

The chain couples TRBV5-6 to TRBJ2-5; the D call of TRBD2 rests on TCRdb alone, since no DNA is present to check it. In germline, CDR1 is SGHDT, CDR2 YYEEEE. The CDR3 totals 15 residues. CDR3: CASTTLAGGQETQYF.

This chain connects TRBV29-1 to TRBJ2-7. From germline, CDR1 is SQVTM and CDR2 ANQGSEA. This CDR3 spans 17 amino acids. Here the CDR3 reads CSVEIWNIATGSYEQYF.

The genes are TRBV20-1 and TRBJ1-2; TCRdb's assignment of TRBD1 cannot be checked, as there is no DNA. The CDR3 has 13 amino acids. Germline V gives CDR1 DFQATT, CDR2 SNEGSKA (reference sequence). CDR3 region: CSARETGGYGYTF.

CDR3 loop: CASSFIRPTGPNTGELFF. This chain uses TRBV12-3 or TRBV12-4 with TRBJ2-2; without DNA, the TCRdb call of TRBD1 cannot be checked. This CDR3 has 18 amino acids.

V and J are TRBV11-3 and TRBJ2-1; TCRdb names TRBD1, which stays unverified in the absence of DNA. The CDR3 sequence is 16 residues long. Germline lookup yields CDR1 SGHNT and CDR2 YENEEA. CDR3 region: CASSPRDRAGFNEQFF.

The chain employs TRBV29-1 and TRBJ2-2; TCRdb gives TRBD1 as the D gene, but with no DNA this cannot be confirmed. The CDR3 loop spans 13 amino acids. The germline gives CDR1 SQVTM, CDR2 ANQGSEA. Here the CDR3 reads CSVGTVDTGELFF.

V usage is TRBV3-1 and J usage is TRBJ2-7. Germline-derived CDR1 and CDR2 are LGHDT and YNNKEL (reference sequence). The CDR3 has 15 residues. CDR3: CASSQDGGTPYEQYF.

This chain uses TRBV7-2 with TRBJ1-2; the D call from TCRdb, TRBD1, cannot be confirmed without DNA. The CDR3 consists of 15 residues. Germline V gene data show CDR1 as SGHTA and CDR2 as FQGNSA. The CDR3 loop reads CASTFSPVLRYGYTF.

The J gene is TRBJ2-5, the V gene TRBV6-5; as DNA is missing, the TRBD2 call by TCRdb cannot be tested. CDR1 is MNHEY and CDR2 is SVGAGI in the germline V gene. CDR3 size: 14 residues. CDR3 region: CASRPLDYLETQYF.

J is TRBJ2-7 and V is TRBV6-5. CDR3 size: 14 residues. The V gene's germline CDR1 is MNHEY and CDR2 SVGAGI. CDR3 sequence reads: CASSYSRGSDEQYF.

The chain carries TRBV12-3 or TRBV12-4 and TRBJ2-1. This CDR3 contains 13 residues. The CDR3 is CASLPWREPEQFF.

The rearrangement joins TRBV10-3 to TRBJ1-6. This CDR3 region has 15 residues. Per germline, CDR1 ENHRY and CDR2 SYGVKD. The CDR3 here is CATHDASSSLSPLHF.